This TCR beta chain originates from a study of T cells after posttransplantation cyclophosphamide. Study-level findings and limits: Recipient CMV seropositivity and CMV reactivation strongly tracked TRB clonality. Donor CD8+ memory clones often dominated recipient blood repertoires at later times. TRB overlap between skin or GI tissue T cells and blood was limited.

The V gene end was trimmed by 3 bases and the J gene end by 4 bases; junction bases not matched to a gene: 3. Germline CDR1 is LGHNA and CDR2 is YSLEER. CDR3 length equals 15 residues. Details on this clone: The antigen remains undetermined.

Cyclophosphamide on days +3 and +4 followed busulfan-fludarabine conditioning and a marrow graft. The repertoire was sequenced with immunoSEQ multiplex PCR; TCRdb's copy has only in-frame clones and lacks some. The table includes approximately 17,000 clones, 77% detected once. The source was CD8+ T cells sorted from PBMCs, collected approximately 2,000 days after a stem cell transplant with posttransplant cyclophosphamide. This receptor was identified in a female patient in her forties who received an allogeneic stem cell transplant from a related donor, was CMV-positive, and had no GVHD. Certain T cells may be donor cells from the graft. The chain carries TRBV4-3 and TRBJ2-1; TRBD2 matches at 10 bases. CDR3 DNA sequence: TGCGCCAGCAGCCACCAAGCGGGGGGGTACAATGAGCAGTTCTTC. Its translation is CASSHQAGGYNEQFF.